This T cell receptor beta chain was identified in a study of Ad26.COV2.S vaccination and SARS-CoV-2 variants. Study conclusions and caveats: Substantial breadth was reported for post-vaccination spike-specific CD8+ and CD4+ T cells.

Using immunoSEQ multiplex PCR, the repertoire was profiled, and TCRdb retains in-frame clones only, with some absent. The repertoire holds hundreds of thousands of clones, with about 86% as singletons. To note about this clone: The antigen is not known.

The V gene lost 5 bases and the J gene lost 4 bases, with 11 bases spanning the gap. Germline values: CDR1 MGHDK, CDR2 SYGVNS. The CDR3 is 13 amino acids. The treatment denotes: around 19 received Ad26.COV2.S at low or high dose, single or two shots; about 5 received placebo; per-sample allocation not given. All samples were drawn on day 63, counting from the first vaccine or placebo injection. In Boston, an adult donor aged 18-55 years took part. This clonotype originated in a person aged 18-60 years who received the Ad26.COV2.S COVID-19 vaccine or a placebo. The genes are TRBV25-1 and TRBJ1-1; the D gene is possibly TRBD1 (5 bases). Sequenced material: peripheral blood, taken in a trial of Ad26.COV2.S vaccine versus placebo. The CDR3, as DNA: TGTGCCAGCAGTCCCTTCCAGGGCACTGAAGCTTTCTTT. Protein sequence: CASSPFQGTEAFF.